Sequencing of this T cell receptor beta chain was carried out in a study of T cell repertoires in cytomegalovirus infection. Study summary: In public TCR beta signatures, there were indications of both CMV infection and matching HLA type.

The study's findings and limits: HLA-C-restricted TCR beta clonotypes specific for CMV led the ex vivo response. Summed frequency of shared TCR beta families picked out CMV carriers who also had the relevant HLA.

TCRdb analysed the reads with MiXCR anew, one entry per CDR3 protein. Here the sample spans about 260,000 distinct CDR3 sequences, roughly an eighth being singletons. This clonotype was seen at least ten times. What it recognizes is unknown. This sequence originates from a human donor in good health (CMV status not recorded). Some clones in this sample may be carry-over from other donors' samples. Sequenced input: PBMCs.

In DNA, the CDR3 is TGTGCCAGCAGCTTAGGGGCCGCCTCCTACGAGCAGTACTTC. Protein product: CASSLGAASYEQYF. This chain uses TRBV7-2 with TRBJ2-7; no reliable D call. V dropped 1 base and J dropped 0 bases, with 7 bases sitting between them. The CDR3 is 14 amino acids. Germline CDR1 and CDR2: SGHTA and FQGNSA.